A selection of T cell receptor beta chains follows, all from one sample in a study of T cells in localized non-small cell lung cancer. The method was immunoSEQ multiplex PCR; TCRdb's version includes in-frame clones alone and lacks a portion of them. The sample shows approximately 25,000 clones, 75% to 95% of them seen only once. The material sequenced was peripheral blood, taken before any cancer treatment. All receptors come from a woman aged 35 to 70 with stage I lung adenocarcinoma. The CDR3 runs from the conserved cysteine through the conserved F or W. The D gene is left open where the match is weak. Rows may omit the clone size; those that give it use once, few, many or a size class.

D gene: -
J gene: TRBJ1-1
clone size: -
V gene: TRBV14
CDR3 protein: CASSQKVHTASNTEAFF
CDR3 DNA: TGTGCCAGCAGCCAAAAGGTCCACACAGCATCGAACACTGAAGCTTTCTTT

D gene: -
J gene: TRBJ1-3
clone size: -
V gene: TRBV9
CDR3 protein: CASSVSGNTIYF
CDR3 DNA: TGTGCCAGCAGCGTATCTGGAAACACCATATATTTT

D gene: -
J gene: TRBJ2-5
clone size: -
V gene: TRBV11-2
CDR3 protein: CASSLGQYQETQYF
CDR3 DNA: TGTGCCAGCAGCCTTGGACAGTACCAAGAGACCCAGTACTTC

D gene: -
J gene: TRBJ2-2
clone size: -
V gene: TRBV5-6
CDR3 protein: CASSLVRRGELFF
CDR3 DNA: TGTGCCAGCAGCTTGGTTAGGAGGGGGGAGCTGTTTTTT

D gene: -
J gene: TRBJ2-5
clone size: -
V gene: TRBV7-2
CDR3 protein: CASSSDRQETQYF
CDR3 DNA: TGTGCCAGCAGCTCCGACCGCCAAGAGACCCAGTACTTC

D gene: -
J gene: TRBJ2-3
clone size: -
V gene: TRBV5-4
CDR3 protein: CASSPKSGARDTQYF
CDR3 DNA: TGTGCCAGCAGCCCCAAGTCCGGGGCGCGGGATACGCAGTATTTT

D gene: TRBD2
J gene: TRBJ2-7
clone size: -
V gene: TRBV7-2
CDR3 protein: CASRIREAPSYEQYF
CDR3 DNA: TGTGCCAGCAGAATACGGGAGGCACCCTCCTACGAGCAGTACTTC

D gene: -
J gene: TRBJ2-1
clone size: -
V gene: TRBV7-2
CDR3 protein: CASSLAGSYNEQFF
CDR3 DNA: TGTGCCAGCAGCTTAGCGGGTTCCTACAATGAGCAGTTCTTC

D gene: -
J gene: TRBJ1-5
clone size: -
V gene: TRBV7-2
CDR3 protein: CASSLWGGGQPQHF
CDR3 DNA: TGTGCCAGCAGCTTATGGGGAGGCGGGCAGCCCCAGCATTTT

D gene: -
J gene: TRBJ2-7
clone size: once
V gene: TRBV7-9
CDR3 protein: CASSLRQPEAYEQYF
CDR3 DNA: TGTGCCAGCAGCCTCCGACAACCCGAGGCTTACGAGCAGTACTTC

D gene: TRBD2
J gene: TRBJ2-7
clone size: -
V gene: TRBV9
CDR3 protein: CASSVPGREQYF
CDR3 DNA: TGTGCCAGCAGCGTCCCCGGGAGGGAGCAGTACTTC

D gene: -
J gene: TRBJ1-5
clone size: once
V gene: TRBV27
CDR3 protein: CASSPQGQPQHF
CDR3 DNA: TGTGCCAGCAGTCCACAGGGTCAGCCCCAGCATTTT

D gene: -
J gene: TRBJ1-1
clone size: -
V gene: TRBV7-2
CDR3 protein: CASSLRPTKNTEAFF
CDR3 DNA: TGTGCCAGCAGCTTAAGGCCTACGAAGAACACTGAAGCTTTCTTT

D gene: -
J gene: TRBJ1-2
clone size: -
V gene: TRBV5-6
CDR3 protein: CASSFWQGNYGYTF
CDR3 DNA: TGTGCCAGCAGCTTCTGGCAGGGCAACTATGGCTACACCTTC

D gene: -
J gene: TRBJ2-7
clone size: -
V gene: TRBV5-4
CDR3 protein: CASTRRGVGYEQYF
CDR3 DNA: TGTGCCAGCACCCGACGCGGGGTAGGCTACGAGCAGTACTTC